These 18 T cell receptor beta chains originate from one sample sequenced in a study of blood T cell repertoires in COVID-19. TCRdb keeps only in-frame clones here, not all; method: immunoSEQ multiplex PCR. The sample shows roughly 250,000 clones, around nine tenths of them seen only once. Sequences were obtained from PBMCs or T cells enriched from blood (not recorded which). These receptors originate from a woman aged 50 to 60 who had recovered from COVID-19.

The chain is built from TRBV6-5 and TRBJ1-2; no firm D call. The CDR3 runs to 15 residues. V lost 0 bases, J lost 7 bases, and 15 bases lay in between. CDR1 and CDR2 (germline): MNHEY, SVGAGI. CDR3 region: CASSYSYLSGGGYTF. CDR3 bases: TGTGCCAGCAGTTACTCGTATCTTAGTGGAGGTGGCTACACCTTC.

In DNA, the CDR3 is TGTGCCAGCAGTATTGATCGGGAGGGAACCTACGAGCAGTACTTC. It encodes CASSIDREGTYEQYF. The genes are TRBV2 and TRBJ2-7; 8 bases are a match to TRBD2. Germline V gene data show CDR1 as SNHLY and CDR2 as FYNNEI. With 5 bases clipped from V and 2 bases from J, the junction kept 8 bases outside the gene matches. This CDR3 contains 15 residues.

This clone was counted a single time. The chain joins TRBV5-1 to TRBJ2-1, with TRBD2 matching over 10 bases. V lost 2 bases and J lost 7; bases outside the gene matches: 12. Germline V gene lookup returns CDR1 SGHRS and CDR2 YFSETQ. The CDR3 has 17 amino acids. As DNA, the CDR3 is TGCGCCAGCAGCTTTTTCTTGGCTAGCGGGAGTTATAATGAGCAGTTCTTC. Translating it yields CASSFFLASGSYNEQFF.

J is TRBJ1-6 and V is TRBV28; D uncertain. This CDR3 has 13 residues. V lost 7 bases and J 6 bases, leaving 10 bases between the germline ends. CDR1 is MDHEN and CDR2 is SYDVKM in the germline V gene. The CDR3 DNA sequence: TGTGCCAGCATTCCGAGGGCTAATTCACCCCTCCACTTT. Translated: CASIPRANSPLHF.

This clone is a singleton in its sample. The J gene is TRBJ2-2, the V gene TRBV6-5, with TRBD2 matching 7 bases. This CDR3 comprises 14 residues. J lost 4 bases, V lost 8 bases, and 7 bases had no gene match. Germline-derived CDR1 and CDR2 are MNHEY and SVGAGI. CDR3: CASRTSEGTGELFF. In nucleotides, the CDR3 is TGTGCCAGCCGTACTAGCGAGGGCACCGGGGAGCTGTTTTTT.

CDR3 in amino acids: CASGLARIYGYTF. Written as DNA, the CDR3 is TGTGCTAGTGGTTTGGCCCGTATCTATGGCTACACCTTC. The chain couples TRBV12-5 to TRBJ1-2; D is ambiguous. Germline V gene sequence: CDR1 LGHNT, CDR2 FRNRAP. The CDR3 covers 13 residues. Trimming shortened V by 1 base and J by 4 bases, and 7 bases separated the two germline ends.

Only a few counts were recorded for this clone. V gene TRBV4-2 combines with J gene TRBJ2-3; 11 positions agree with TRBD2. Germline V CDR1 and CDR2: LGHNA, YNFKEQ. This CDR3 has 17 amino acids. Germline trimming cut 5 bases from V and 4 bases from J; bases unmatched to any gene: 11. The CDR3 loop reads CASSATLTSGNSDTQYF. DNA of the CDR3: TGTGCCAGCAGCGCCACACTGACTAGCGGGAACTCAGATACGCAGTATTTT.

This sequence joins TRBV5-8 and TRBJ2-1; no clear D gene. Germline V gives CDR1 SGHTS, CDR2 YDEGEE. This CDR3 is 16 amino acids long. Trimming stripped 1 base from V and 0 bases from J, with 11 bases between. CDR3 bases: TGTGCCAGCAGCTTGAAGCTCCCTCGCTCCTACAATGAGCAGTTCTTC. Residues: CASSLKLPRSYNEQFF. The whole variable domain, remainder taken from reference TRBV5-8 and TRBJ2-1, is EAGVTQSPTHLIKTRGQQATLRCSPISGHTSVYWYQQALGLGLQFLLWYDEGEERNRGNFPPRFSGRQFPNYSSELNVNALELEDSALYLCASSLKLPRSYNEQFFGPGTRLTVL.

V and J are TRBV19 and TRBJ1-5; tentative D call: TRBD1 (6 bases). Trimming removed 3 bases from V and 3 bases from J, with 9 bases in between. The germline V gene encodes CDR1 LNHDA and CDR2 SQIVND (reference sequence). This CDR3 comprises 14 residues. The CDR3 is CASSMWDNNQPQHF. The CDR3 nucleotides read TGTGCCAGTAGTATGTGGGACAACAATCAGCCCCAGCATTTT.

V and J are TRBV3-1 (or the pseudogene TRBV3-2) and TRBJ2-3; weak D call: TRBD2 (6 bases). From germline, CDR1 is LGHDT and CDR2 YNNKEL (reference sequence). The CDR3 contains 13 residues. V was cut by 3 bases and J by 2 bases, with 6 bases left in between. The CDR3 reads CASSQGLTDTQYF. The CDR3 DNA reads TGTGCCAGCAGCCAGGGACTCACAGATACGCAGTATTTT.

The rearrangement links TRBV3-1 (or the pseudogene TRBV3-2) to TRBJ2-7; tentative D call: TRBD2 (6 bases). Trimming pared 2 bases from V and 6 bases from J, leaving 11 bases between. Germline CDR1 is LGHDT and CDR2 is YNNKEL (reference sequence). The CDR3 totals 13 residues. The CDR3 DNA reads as TGTGCCAGCAGCCAAAGTATCGGGGGCGAGCAGTACTTC. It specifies CASSQSIGGEQYF.

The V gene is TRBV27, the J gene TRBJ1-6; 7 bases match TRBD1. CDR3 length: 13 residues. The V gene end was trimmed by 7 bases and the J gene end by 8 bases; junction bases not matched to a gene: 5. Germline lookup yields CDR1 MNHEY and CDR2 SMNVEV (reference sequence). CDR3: CASTRTGDSPLHF. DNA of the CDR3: TGTGCCAGCACTCGAACAGGGGATTCACCCCTCCACTTT.

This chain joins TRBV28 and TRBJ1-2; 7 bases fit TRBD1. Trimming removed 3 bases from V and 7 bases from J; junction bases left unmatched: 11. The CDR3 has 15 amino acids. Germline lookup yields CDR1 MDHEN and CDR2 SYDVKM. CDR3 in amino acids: CASSFGTGDSGGYTF. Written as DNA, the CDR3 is TGTGCCAGCAGTTTCGGTACAGGGGACAGCGGTGGCTACACCTTC.

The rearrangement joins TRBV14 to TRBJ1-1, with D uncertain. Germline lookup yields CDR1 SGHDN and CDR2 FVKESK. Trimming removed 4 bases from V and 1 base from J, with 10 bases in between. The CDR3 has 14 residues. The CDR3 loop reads CASSRFEENTEAFF. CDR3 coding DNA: TGTGCCAGCAGCCGATTTGAGGAGAACACTGAAGCTTTCTTT.

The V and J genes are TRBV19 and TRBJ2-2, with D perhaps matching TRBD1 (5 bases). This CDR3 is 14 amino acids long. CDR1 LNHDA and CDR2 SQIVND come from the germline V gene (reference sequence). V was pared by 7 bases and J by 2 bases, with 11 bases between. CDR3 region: CASTPGPNTGELFF. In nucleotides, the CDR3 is TGTGCCAGTACCCCAGGGCCAAACACCGGGGAGCTGTTTTTT.

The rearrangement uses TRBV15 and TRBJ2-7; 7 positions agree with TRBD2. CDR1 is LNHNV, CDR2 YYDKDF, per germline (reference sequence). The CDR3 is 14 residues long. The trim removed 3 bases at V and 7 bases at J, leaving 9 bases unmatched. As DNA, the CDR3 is TGTGCCACCAGCAGTCTCTCTAGCGGACGGGAGCAGTACTTC. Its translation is CATSSLSSGREQYF. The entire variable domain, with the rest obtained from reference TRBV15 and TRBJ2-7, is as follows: DAMVIQNPRYQVTQFGKPVTLSCSQTLNHNVMYWYQQKSSQAPKLLFHYYDKDFNNEADTPDNFQSRRPNTSFCFLDIRSPGLGDTAMYLCATSSLSSGREQYFGPGTRLTVT.

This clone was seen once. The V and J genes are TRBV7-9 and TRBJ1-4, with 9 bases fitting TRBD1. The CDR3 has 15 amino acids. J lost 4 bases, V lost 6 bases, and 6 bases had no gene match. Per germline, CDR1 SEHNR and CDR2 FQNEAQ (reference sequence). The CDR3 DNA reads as TGTGCCAGCAGTCGGACAGGGGACGTTAATGAAAAACTGTTTTTT. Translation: CASSRTGDVNEKLFF.

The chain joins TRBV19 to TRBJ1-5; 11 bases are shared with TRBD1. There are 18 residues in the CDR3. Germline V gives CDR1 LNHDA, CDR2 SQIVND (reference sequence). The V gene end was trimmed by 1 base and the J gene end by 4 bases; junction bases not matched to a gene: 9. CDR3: CASSIATHGTGGNQPQHF. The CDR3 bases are TGTGCCAGTAGTATAGCCACGCATGGGACAGGGGGGAATCAGCCCCAGCATTTT.